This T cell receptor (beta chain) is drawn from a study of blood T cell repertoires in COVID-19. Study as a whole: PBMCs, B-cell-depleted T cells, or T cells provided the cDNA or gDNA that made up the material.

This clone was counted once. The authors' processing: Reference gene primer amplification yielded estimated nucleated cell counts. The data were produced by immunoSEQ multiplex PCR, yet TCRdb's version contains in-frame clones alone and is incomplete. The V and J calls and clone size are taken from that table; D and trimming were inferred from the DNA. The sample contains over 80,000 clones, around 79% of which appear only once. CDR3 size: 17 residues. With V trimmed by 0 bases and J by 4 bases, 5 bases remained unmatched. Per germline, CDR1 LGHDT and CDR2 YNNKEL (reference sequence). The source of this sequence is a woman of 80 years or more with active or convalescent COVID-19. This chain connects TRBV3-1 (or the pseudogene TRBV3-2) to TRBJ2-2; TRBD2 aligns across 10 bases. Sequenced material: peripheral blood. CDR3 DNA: TGTGCCAGCAGCCAAGATCTCCTAGCGGGAGTCACCGGGGAGCTGTTTTTT. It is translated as CASSQDLLAGVTGELFF.